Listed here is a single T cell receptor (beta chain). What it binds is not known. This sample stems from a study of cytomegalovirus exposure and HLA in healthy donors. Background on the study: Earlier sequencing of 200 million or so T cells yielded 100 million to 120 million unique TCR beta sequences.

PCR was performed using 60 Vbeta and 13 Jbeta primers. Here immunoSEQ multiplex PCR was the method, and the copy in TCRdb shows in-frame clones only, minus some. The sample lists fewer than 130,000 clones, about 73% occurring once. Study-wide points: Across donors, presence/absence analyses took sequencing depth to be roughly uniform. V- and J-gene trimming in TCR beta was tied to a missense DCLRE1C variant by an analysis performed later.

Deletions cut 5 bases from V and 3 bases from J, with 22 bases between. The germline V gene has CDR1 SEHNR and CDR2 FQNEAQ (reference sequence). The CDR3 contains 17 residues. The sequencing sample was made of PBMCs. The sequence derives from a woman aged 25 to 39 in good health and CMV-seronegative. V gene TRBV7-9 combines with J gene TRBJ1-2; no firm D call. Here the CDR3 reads CASSRPDGSLKDYGYTF. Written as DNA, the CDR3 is TGTGCCAGCAGCCGACCGGATGGGAGCCTGAAGGACTATGGCTACACCTTC.